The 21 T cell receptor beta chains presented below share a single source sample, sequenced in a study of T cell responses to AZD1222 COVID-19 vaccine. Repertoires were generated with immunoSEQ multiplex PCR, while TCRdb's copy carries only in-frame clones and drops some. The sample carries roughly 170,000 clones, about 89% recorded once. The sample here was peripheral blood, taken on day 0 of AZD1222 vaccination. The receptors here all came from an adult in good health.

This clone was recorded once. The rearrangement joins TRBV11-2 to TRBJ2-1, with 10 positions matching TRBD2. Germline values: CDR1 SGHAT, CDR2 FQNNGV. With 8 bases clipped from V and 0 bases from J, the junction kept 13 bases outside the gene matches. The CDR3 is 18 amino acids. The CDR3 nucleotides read TGTGCCAGCTCCCGAGGGCTAGCGGGAGCGGTCTCCTACAATGAGCAGTTCTTC. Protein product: CASSRGLAGAVSYNEQFF.

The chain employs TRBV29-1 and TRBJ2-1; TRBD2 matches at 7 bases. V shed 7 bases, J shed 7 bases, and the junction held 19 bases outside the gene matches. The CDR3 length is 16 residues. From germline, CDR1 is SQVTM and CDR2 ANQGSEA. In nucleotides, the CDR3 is TGCAGCGACATCGGACTAGATAAAATAGCAGAGAATGAGCAGTTCTTC. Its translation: CSDIGLDKIAENEQFF.

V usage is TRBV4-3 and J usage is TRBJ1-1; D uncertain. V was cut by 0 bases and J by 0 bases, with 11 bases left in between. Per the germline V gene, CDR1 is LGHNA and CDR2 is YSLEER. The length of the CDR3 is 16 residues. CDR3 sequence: CASSQDFGVMNTEAFF. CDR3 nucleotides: TGCGCCAGCAGCCAAGATTTTGGTGTGATGAACACTGAAGCTTTCTTT.

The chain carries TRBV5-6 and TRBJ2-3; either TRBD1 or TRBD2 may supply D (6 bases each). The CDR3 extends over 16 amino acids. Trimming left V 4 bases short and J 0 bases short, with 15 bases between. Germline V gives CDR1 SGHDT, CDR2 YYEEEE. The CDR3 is CASSPGGGRSTDTQYF. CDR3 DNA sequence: TGTGCCAGCAGCCCCGGAGGGGGGCGAAGCACAGATACGCAGTATTTT.

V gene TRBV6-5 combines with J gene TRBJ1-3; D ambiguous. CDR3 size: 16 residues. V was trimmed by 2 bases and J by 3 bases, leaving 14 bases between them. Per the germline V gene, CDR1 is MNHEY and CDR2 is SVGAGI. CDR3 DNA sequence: TGTGCCAGCAGTTACAATCAAGGGTTGATTGGAAACACCATATATTTT. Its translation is CASSYNQGLIGNTIYF.

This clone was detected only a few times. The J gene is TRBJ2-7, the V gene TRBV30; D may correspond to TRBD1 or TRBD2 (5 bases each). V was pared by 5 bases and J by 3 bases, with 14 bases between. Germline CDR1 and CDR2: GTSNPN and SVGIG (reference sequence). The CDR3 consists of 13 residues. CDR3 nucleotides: TGTGCCTGGCGCCCTCGGGGACGCTACGAGCAGTACTTC. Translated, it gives CAWRPRGRYEQYF.

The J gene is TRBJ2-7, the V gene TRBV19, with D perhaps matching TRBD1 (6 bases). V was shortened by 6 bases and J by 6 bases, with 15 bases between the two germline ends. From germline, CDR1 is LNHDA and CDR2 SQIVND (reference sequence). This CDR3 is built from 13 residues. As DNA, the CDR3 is TGTGCCAGTAGCACCACAGGGTTGGGCGAGCAGTACTTC. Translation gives CASSTTGLGEQYF.

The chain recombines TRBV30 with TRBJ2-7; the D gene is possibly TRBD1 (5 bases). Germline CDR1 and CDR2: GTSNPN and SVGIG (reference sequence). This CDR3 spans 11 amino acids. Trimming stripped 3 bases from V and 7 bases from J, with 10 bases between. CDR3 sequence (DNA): TGTGCCTGGAGGGACCCAGGGGAGCAGTACTTC. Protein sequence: CAWRDPGEQYF.

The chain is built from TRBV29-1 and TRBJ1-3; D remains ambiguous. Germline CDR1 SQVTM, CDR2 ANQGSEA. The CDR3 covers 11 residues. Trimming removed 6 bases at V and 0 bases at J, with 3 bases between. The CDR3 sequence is CSVHSGNTIYF. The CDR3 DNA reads TGCAGCGTCCACTCTGGAAACACCATATATTTT.

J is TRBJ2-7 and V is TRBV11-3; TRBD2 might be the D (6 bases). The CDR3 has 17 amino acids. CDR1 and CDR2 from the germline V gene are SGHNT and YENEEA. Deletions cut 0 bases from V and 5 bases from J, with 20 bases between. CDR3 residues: CASSLDRGGQGGDEQYF. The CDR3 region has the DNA TGTGCCAGCAGCTTAGATCGAGGTGGGCAGGGAGGAGACGAGCAGTACTTC.

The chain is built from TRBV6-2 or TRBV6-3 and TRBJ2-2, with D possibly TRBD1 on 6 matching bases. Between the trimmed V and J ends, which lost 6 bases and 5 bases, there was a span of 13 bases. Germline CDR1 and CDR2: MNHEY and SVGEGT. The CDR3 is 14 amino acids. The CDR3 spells CASSHNQGTGELFF. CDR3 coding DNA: TGTGCCAGCAGCCACAACCAGGGGACCGGGGAGCTGTTTTTT.

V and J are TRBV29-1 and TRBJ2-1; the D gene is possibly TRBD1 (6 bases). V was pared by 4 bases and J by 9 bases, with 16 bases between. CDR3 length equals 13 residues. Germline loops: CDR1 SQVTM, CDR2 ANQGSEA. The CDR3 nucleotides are TGCAGCGTTGGGCAGGGGTTTCTTAGTGAGCAGTTCTTC. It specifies CSVGQGFLSEQFF.

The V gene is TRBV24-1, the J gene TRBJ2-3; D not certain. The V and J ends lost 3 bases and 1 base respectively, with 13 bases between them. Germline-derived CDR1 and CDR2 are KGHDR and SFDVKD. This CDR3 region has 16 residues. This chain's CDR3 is CATSDPKIRGTDTQYF. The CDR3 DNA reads TGTGCCACCAGTGATCCAAAGATCCGGGGCACAGATACGCAGTATTTT.

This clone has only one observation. As DNA, the CDR3 is TGTGCCAGCAGCCTTGACGGCGCTGAAGCTTTCTTT. It translates to CASSLDGAEAFF. The chain joins TRBV11-3 to TRBJ1-1; D is ambiguous. Trimming left V 5 bases short and J 6 bases short, with 10 bases between. Germline lookup yields CDR1 SGHNT and CDR2 YENEEA. The CDR3 is 12 amino acids.

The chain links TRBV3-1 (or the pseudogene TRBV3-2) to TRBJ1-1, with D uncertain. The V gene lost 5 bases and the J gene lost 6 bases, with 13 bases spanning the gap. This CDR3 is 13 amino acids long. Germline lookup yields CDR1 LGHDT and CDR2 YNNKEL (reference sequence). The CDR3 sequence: CASSTRATAEAFF. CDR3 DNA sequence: TGTGCCAGCAGCACTCGTGCGACGGCTGAAGCTTTCTTT.

Written as DNA, the CDR3 is TGTGCCACTCTTCCGGGACACAAGAACACTGAAGCTTTCTTT. Amino acid sequence: CATLPGHKNTEAFF. The chain carries TRBV2 and TRBJ1-1; the D gene is possibly TRBD1 (6 bases). Trimming removed 10 bases at V and 1 base at J, with 16 bases between. This CDR3 has 14 amino acids. Germline-derived CDR1 and CDR2 are SNHLY and FYNNEI.

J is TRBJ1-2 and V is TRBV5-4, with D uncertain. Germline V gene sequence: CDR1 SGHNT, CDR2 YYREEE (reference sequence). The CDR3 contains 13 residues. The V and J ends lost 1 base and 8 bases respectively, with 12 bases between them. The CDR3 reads CASSLFTVAGYTF. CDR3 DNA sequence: TGTGCCAGCAGCTTGTTTACGGTTGCAGGCTACACCTTC.

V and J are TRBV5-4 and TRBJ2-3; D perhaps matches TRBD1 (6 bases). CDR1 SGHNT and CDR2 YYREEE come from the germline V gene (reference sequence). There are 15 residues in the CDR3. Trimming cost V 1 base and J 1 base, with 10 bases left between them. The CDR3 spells CASSLNYRGTDTQYF. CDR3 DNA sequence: TGTGCCAGCAGCTTGAATTACAGGGGCACAGATACGCAGTATTTT.

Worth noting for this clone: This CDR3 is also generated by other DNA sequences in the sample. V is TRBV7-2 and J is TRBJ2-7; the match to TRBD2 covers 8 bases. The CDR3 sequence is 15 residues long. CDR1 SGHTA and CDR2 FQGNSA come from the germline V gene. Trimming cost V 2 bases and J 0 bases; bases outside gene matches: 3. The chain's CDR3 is CASSLTSGSSYEQYF. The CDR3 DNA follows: TGTGCCAGCAGCTTAACTAGCGGAAGCTCCTACGAGCAGTACTTC.

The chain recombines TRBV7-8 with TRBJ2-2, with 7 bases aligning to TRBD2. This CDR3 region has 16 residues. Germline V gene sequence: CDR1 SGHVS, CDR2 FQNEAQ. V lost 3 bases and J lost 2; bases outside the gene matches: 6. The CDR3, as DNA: TGTGCCAGCAGCTTGGGGCTAGCGGAAAACACCGGGGAGCTGTTTTTT. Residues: CASSLGLAENTGELFF.

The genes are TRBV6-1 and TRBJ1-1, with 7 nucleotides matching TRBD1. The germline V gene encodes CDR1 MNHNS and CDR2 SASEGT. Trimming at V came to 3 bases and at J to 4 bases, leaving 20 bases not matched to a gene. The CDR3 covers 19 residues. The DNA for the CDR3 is TGTGCCAGCAGTGACCGGATCCAGGGGGTCCAAGGGAGTATCACTGAAGCTTTCTTT. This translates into CASSDRIQGVQGSITEAFF.